The T cell receptor (beta chain) described here comes from a study of cytomegalovirus exposure and HLA in healthy donors. Study results and limitations: There were some V segments, including TRBV6-2 and TRBV6-3, excluded as indistinguishable. At a 0.05 false discovery rate, a later analysis found approximately 17,000 TCR beta sequences to be associated with HLA alleles. Most CMV-associated TCR beta chains appeared HLA-restricted in a later analysis. In a later analysis, V- and J-gene trimming of beta chains associated with a DCLRE1C missense variant, replicated independently.

On this clone: Its matching antigen is unknown.

The PCR was carried out with 60 Vbeta primers and 13 Jbeta primers. Data came from immunoSEQ multiplex PCR; TCRdb stores just in-frame clones and leaves some out. The sample has around 99,000 clones, 76% seen once; the top ten hold around 2.1%. CDR3 length: 17 residues. Looked up from germline, CDR1 is MNHEY and CDR2 is SMNVEV (reference sequence). V lost 6 bases to trimming and J lost 2 bases; unmatched junction nucleotides: 9. The sequencing sample was made of PBMCs. The receptor was derived from a man between 18 and 29 years old in good health and CMV-seronegative. This sequence joins TRBV27 and TRBJ2-5; TRBD2 matches at 13 bases. The CDR3 region is CASSRTSGGFRQETQYF. The DNA for the CDR3 is TGTGCCAGCAGCCGGACTAGCGGGGGTTTTCGTCAAGAGACCCAGTACTTC.